The next 30 T cell receptor beta chains were all read from a single sample in a study of shared clonotypes between healthy human individuals. Clones were read by immunoSEQ multiplex PCR, and TCRdb kept only the in-frame ones, dropping some. In the table there are roughly 720,000 clones, roughly 88% of which are singletons. What was sequenced was memory CD8+ T cells from PBMCs. Subset given: CD45RO+ cells pooled with CCR7-negative TemRA cells. These receptors were taken from a man aged 18 to 35 in good health. Some clones in this sample may be carry-over from other donors' samples.

The genes are TRBV19 and TRBJ2-5, with a tentative D call TRBD2 (5 bases). Germline CDR1 is LNHDA and CDR2 is SQIVND (reference sequence). V lost 3 bases to trimming and J lost 4 bases, with 15 bases between them. The CDR3 runs to 15 residues. The CDR3 loop reads CASSILGNGLETQYF. Here the CDR3 DNA reads TGTGCCAGTAGTATCCTCGGGAATGGGTTAGAGACCCAGTACTTC.

The chain has TRBV27 and TRBJ1-5; 10 positions agree with TRBD1. The CDR3 spans 14 residues. With 8 bases clipped from V and 2 bases from J, the junction kept 3 bases outside the gene matches. CDR1 MNHEY and CDR2 SMNVEV come from the germline V gene (reference sequence). CDR3 sequence (DNA): TGTGCCAGCCGACAGGGGGCTGGCAATCAGCCCCAGCATTTT. It translates to CASRQGAGNQPQHF.

The CDR3 region is CASSLSQNNEQFF. The CDR3 DNA sequence: TGTGCCAGCAGCTTAAGCCAGAACAATGAGCAGTTCTTC. This chain uses TRBV7-9 with TRBJ2-1, with D unclear. CDR1 SEHNR and CDR2 FQNEAQ come from the germline V gene (reference sequence). The CDR3 runs 13 residues. V gave up 2 bases and J gave up 5 bases, with 7 bases separating them.

The chain employs TRBV7-8 and TRBJ2-3; 10 positions match TRBD2. V shed 3 bases, J shed 2 bases, and the junction held 2 bases outside the gene matches. Per germline, CDR1 SGHVS and CDR2 FQNEAQ. The CDR3 covers 15 residues. CDR3 protein: CASSFLAGVTDTQYF. The CDR3 coding sequence is TGTGCCAGCAGCTTCCTAGCGGGAGTCACAGATACGCAGTATTTT.

The chain is built from TRBV27 and TRBJ2-5; 9 bases line up with TRBD2. The DNA end is a closer match to TRBJ2-7, so the J assignment may be wrong. Germline CDR1 MNHEY, CDR2 SMNVEV (reference sequence). The CDR3 extends over 15 amino acids. CDR3 nucleotide sequence: TGTGCCAGCAGGCTGCGACTAGCGGACTCCTACGAGCAGTACTTC. It specifies CASRLRLADSYEQYF.

The rearrangement links TRBV7-2 to TRBJ2-3; 11 bases agree with TRBD2. Germline loops: CDR1 SGHTA, CDR2 FQGNSA. Trimming cost V 3 bases and J 6 bases; bases outside gene matches: 11. The CDR3 runs to 17 residues. The CDR3 sequence: CASSFPVTSGSADTQYF. The DNA for the CDR3 is TGTGCCAGCAGCTTCCCGGTAACTAGCGGGAGTGCGGATACGCAGTATTTT. The entire variable domain, with the rest obtained from reference TRBV7-2 and TRBJ2-3, is as follows: GAGVSQSPSNKVTEKGKDVELRCDPISGHTALYWYRQSLGQGLEFLIYFQGNSAPDKSGLPSDRFSAERTGGSVSTLTIQRTQQEDSAVYLCASSFPVTSGSADTQYFGPGTRLTVL.

The V gene is TRBV28, the J gene TRBJ1-2; no clear D. The CDR3 loop spans 15 amino acids. With 6 bases removed from V and 0 bases from J, the gap between germline ends came to 14 bases. Germline lookup yields CDR1 MDHEN and CDR2 SYDVKM. The DNA of the CDR3 is TGTGCCAGCAGCTCATTTCGTGGGGCTAACTATGGCTACACCTTC. Its protein is CASSSFRGANYGYTF.

V and J are TRBV2 and TRBJ2-7; D gene unclear. The V end lost 1 base, the J end lost 2 bases, and 12 bases lay between the germline ends. CDR1 and CDR2 (germline): SNHLY, FYNNEI. The CDR3 is made up of 15 amino acids. This chain's CDR3 is CASSEGSPSTYEQYF. The CDR3 DNA sequence: TGTGCCAGCAGTGAAGGGTCACCTTCAACCTACGAGCAGTACTTC.

The J gene is TRBJ1-2, the V gene TRBV27; 10 bases are shared with TRBD1. Germline loops: CDR1 MNHEY, CDR2 SMNVEV (reference sequence). This CDR3 spans 16 amino acids. V lost 5 bases to trimming and J lost 4 bases; unmatched junction nucleotides: 10. The CDR3 coding sequence is TGTGCCAGCAGTACCTTGACAGGGGGCCTGGGCTATGGCTACACCTTC. Amino acid sequence: CASSTLTGGLGYGYTF.

The rearrangement links TRBV18 to TRBJ2-1; TRBD1 matches at 10 bases. The CDR3 runs to 15 residues. V dropped 7 bases and J dropped 8; count of bases not matched to a gene: 11. Germline-derived CDR1 and CDR2 are KGHSH and LQKENI. Written as DNA, the CDR3 is TGTGCCAGCTTCCCAGGGACAGGGGTTACCGATGAGCAGTTCTTC. Amino acids: CASFPGTGVTDEQFF.

V usage is TRBV6-5 and J usage is TRBJ2-7; D could derive from TRBD1 or TRBD2 (6 bases each). Germline values: CDR1 MNHEY, CDR2 SVGAGI. Trimming removed 9 bases from V and 2 bases from J, with 14 bases in between. The CDR3 length is 13 residues. The CDR3 is CASRGGGTYEQYF. The CDR3, as DNA: TGTGCCAGTCGAGGAGGGGGGACCTACGAGCAGTACTTC.

The genes are TRBV5-6 and TRBJ2-7, with 7 bases lining up with TRBD2. Germline CDR1 SGHDT, CDR2 YYEEEE. CDR3 length: 15 residues. V trimming: 5 bases; J trimming: 6 bases; junction bases outside the gene matches: 14. The CDR3 sequence: CASRDSGGPPGEQYF. CDR3 DNA sequence: TGTGCCAGCAGGGATTCGGGAGGCCCGCCGGGCGAGCAGTACTTC.

This clone was observed a single time. The chain links TRBV19 to TRBJ1-1, with 7 bases aligning to TRBD1. CDR3 length equals 15 residues. Germline assignment: CDR1 LNHDA and CDR2 SQIVND (reference sequence). V shed 5 bases and J 4 bases; nucleotides not matched to a gene: 10. The chain's CDR3 is CASSQKGAGTTEAFF. In nucleotides, the CDR3 is TGTGCCAGTAGTCAGAAGGGGGCCGGGACCACTGAAGCTTTCTTT.

The chain links TRBV23-1 to TRBJ1-2, with D uncertain. TRBV23-1 is an open reading frame, and its role is uncertain. The V end lost 2 bases, the J end lost 8 bases, and 6 bases lay between the germline ends. The CDR3 consists of 11 residues. CDR3 DNA sequence: TGCGCCAGCAGTCAACCGCAGGGCTACACCTTC. This encodes CASSQPQGYTF.

This chain links TRBV2 with TRBJ2-5; D gene ambiguous. Germline V gene data show CDR1 as SNHLY and CDR2 as FYNNEI. V lost 4 bases, J lost 9 bases, and 6 bases lay in between. The CDR3 runs 10 residues. CDR3 DNA sequence: TGTGCCAGCAGTGGAGAACCCCAGTACTTC. It specifies CASSGEPQYF. The full variable domain, its missing parts supplied by reference TRBV2 and TRBJ2-5, is EPEVTQTPSHQVTQMGQEVILRCVPISNHLYFYWYRQILGQKVEFLVSFYNNEISEKSEIFDDQFSVERPDGSNFTLKIRSTKLEDSAMYFCASSGEPQYFGPGTRLLVL.

The chain has TRBV19 and TRBJ2-3; 8 nucleotides agree with TRBD2. Germline V gene data show CDR1 as LNHDA and CDR2 as SQIVND (reference sequence). The CDR3 covers 15 residues. V lost 4 bases to trimming and J lost 6 bases; unmatched junction nucleotides: 9. The chain's CDR3 is CASSTRTGGRDTQYF. CDR3 nucleotides: TGTGCCAGTAGTACTCGGACTGGCGGGAGGGATACGCAGTATTTT.

In this sample, this clone turned up once. This chain connects TRBV4-2 to TRBJ2-1; 9 bases are shared with TRBD2. Losses at the gene ends were 1 base for V and 8 bases for J; bases not matched to a gene: 9. CDR3 length: 16 residues. CDR1 is LGHNA and CDR2 is YNFKEQ in the germline V gene. CDR3 amino acids: CASSQGLAGVSDEQFF. The CDR3 region has the DNA TGTGCCAGCAGCCAAGGTTTAGCGGGAGTTAGCGATGAGCAGTTCTTC.

The chain couples TRBV6-6 to TRBJ1-5; tentatively, D is TRBD1 (5 bases). Germline V gene sequence: CDR1 MNHNY, CDR2 SVGAGI (reference sequence). The ends were cut back, 6 bases at V and 1 base at J, with 16 bases in the middle. The CDR3 runs to 16 residues. CDR3 DNA sequence: TGTGCCAGCAGCCACGAGGTGGAGGGGAGCAATCAGCCCCAGCATTTT. Its translation is CASSHEVEGSNQPQHF.

The chain has TRBV9 and TRBJ1-1; no firm D call. Trimming stripped 4 bases from V and 5 bases from J, with 15 bases between. Per the germline V gene, CDR1 is SGDLS and CDR2 is YYNGEE. The CDR3 consists of 14 residues. CDR3 amino acids: CASSPQRIGTEAFF. In DNA, the CDR3 is TGTGCCAGCAGCCCGCAGCGGATCGGGACTGAAGCTTTCTTT. The entire variable domain, with the rest obtained from reference TRBV9 and TRBJ1-1, is as follows: DSGVTQTPKHLITATGQRVTLRCSPRSGDLSVYWYQQSLDQGLQFLIQYYNGEERAKGNILERFSAQQFPDLHSELNLSSLELGDSALYFCASSPQRIGTEAFFGQGTRLTVV.

The V and J genes are TRBV27 and TRBJ2-3; 7 bases are shared with TRBD1. This CDR3 has 15 residues. The J segment lost 2 bases and the V segment lost 5 bases, leaving 7 bases of the junction unmatched. Germline V gene lookup returns CDR1 MNHEY and CDR2 SMNVEV (reference sequence). CDR3 sequence reads: CASSIRGQFTDTQYF. The CDR3 bases are TGTGCCAGCAGTATTAGGGGACAGTTCACAGATACGCAGTATTTT.

This clone was observed a single time. The V call is TRBV2, the J call TRBJ2-1; D is perhaps TRBD2 (6 bases). The CDR3 has 18 amino acids. From germline, CDR1 is SNHLY and CDR2 FYNNEI. Trimming removed 2 bases from V and 6 bases from J, with 23 bases in between. The CDR3 DNA reads TGTGCCAGCAGTGAACGAGTACTAGCTGGCGGGTACTCCAATGAGCAGTTCTTC. Translating gives CASSERVLAGGYSNEQFF. Supplemented by reference TRBV2 and TRBJ2-1, the full variable domain reads EPEVTQTPSHQVTQMGQEVILRCVPISNHLYFYWYRQILGQKVEFLVSFYNNEISEKSEIFDDQFSVERPDGSNFTLKIRSTKLEDSAMYFCASSERVLAGGYSNEQFFGPGTRLTVL.

The V gene is TRBV10-3, the J gene TRBJ2-3, with TRBD1 identical over 9 bases. The germline V gene encodes CDR1 ENHRY and CDR2 SYGVKD. The CDR3 length is 16 residues. The ends lost 1 base at V and 0 bases at J; junction bases unmatched: 2. CDR3: CAISELTGGSTDTQYF. The CDR3 DNA reads as TGTGCCATCAGTGAGTTGACAGGGGGTAGCACAGATACGCAGTATTTT.

For the CDR3, the DNA is TGTGCCAGCCCCGGTGGGGGGCGGCTTCGCAATGAGCAGTTCTTC. It yields the protein CASPGGGRLRNEQFF. This chain links TRBV6-4 with TRBJ2-1; D might be TRBD1 or TRBD2, each matching 6 bases. This CDR3 is built from 15 residues. Looked up from germline, CDR1 is MRHNA and CDR2 is SNTAGT. V was shortened by 8 bases and J by 6 bases, with 20 bases between the two germline ends.

This rearrangement joins TRBV9 to TRBJ2-2; TRBD2 is a possible D gene (6 bases). The CDR3 spans 15 residues. Germline V gene data show CDR1 as SGDLS and CDR2 as YYNGEE. V was cut by 3 bases and J by 2 bases, with 11 bases left in between. This CDR3 reads CASSGRDSNTGELFF. The CDR3 bases are TGTGCCAGCAGCGGCCGGGACTCCAACACCGGGGAGCTGTTTTTT.

This clone was recorded once. The identical CDR3 is also encoded by other nucleotide sequences in the sample. The rearrangement joins TRBV15 to TRBJ2-7, with TRBD1 matching 7 bases. Unmatched junction bases numbered 6, after V lost 3 bases and J lost 4 bases. Looked up from germline, CDR1 is LNHNV and CDR2 is YYDKDF (reference sequence). The CDR3 extends over 14 amino acids. CDR3 DNA sequence: TGTGCCACCAGCAGGGGTACAGGGGATTACGAGCAGTACTTC. Amino acid sequence: CATSRGTGDYEQYF.

The chain has TRBV5-1 and TRBJ2-5; perhaps TRBD1 as D (6 bases). V was pared by 4 bases and J by 0 bases, with 16 bases between. CDR1 is SGHRS and CDR2 is YFSETQ in the germline V gene. The CDR3 runs to 16 residues. The CDR3 bases are TGCGCCAGCAGCCCATACTCGACAGGAAACCAAGAGACCCAGTACTTC. The encoded protein is CASSPYSTGNQETQYF.

CDR3 in DNA: TGTGCCAGCATGGGGGACAGGGGGCCCCACTATGGCTACACCTTC. Translated: CASMGDRGPHYGYTF. This chain uses TRBV2 with TRBJ1-2; 12 nucleotides align to TRBD1. The CDR3 is made up of 15 amino acids. Germline V CDR1 and CDR2: SNHLY, FYNNEI. V lost 7 bases and J lost 3; bases outside the gene matches: 6.

This clone was observed a few times. One end of the junction does not line up with germline, which may come from a read error. This sequence joins TRBV27 and TRBJ2-7; unclear D gene. In germline, CDR1 is MNHEY, CDR2 SMNVEV (reference sequence). The CDR3 runs to 13 residues. The CDR3 reads CASSLSFRYEQYF. The DNA of the CDR3 is TGTGCCAGCAGCTTATCGTTCCGCTACGAGCAGTACTTC.

The rearrangement links TRBV7-3 to TRBJ2-1; 11 positions match TRBD2. Germline values: CDR1 SGHTA, CDR2 FQGTGA. CDR3 length: 14 amino acids. With V trimmed by 3 bases and J by 10 bases, 5 bases remained unmatched. The CDR3 protein is CASSFLAGGREQFF. In DNA form, the CDR3 reads TGTGCCAGCAGCTTTTTAGCGGGAGGGCGCGAGCAGTTCTTC.

The V and J genes are TRBV7-9 and TRBJ2-5; 8 bases match TRBD1. Germline CDR1 reads SEHNR; CDR2 reads FQNEAQ (reference sequence). This CDR3 region has 15 residues. The junction had 7 bases not matched to a gene; V was cut back by 5 bases and J by 2 bases. The CDR3 DNA sequence: TGTGCCAGCAGCCAGCGGACAGGGATGCAAGAGACCCAGTACTTC. This sequence encodes CASSQRTGMQETQYF. The whole variable domain, remainder taken from reference TRBV7-9 and TRBJ2-5, is DTGVSQNPRHKITKRGQNVTFRCDPISEHNRLYWYRQTLGQGPEFLTYFQNEAQLEKSRLLSDRFSAERPKGSFSTLEIQRTEQGDSAMYLCASSQRTGMQETQYFGPGTRLLVL.